What follows are 18 T cell receptor beta chains derived from one specimen sequenced in a study of vaccination and CD4 T cells after COVID-19. Their antigens are not known. Time point indicated: late sampling 161 to 241 days after vaccination in a few convalescent patients. The treatment is: roughly 11-day PBMC culture with coronavirus spike peptide pools or control peptides (ViraFEST assay). An Oncomine TCR Beta short-read assay was used to sequence the DNA from cultured CD4+ T cells. TCRdb reprocessed the PCR reads via MiXCR and lists one record per CDR3 protein. The sample contains 20,000 to 25,000 distinct CDR3 sequences, over 40% of which appear only once. The specimen was CD4+ T cells from blood, cultured in vitro, collected about 7 months after SARS-CoV-2 vaccination. The receptor source for this set is a human donor who had recovered from COVID-19.

The chain recombines TRBV4-2 with TRBJ2-3; the D is unclear. The CDR3 loop spans 11 amino acids. Germline CDR1 is LGHNA and CDR2 is YNFKEQ. Trimming cost V 5 bases and J 5 bases, with 5 bases left between them. This CDR3 reads CASSEVDTQYF. In DNA, the CDR3 is TGTGCCAGCAGCGAGGTAGATACGCAGTATTTT.

The chain links TRBV29-1 to TRBJ2-1; 8 bases map to TRBD2. J was trimmed by 3 bases and V by 4 bases; bases with no gene match: 11. Per the germline V gene, CDR1 is SQVTM and CDR2 is ANQGSEA. The CDR3 runs to 16 residues. CDR3 sequence reads: CSVGPRSGSDYNEQFF. The DNA for the CDR3 is TGCAGCGTTGGACCAAGGAGCGGGAGCGACTACAATGAGCAGTTCTTC.

The chain links TRBV6-1 to TRBJ2-1, with D unresolved. Germline V CDR1 and CDR2: MNHNS, SASEGT. V was cut by 6 bases and J by 0 bases, with 9 bases left in between. The CDR3 sequence is 14 residues long. The DNA of the CDR3 is TGTGCCAGCAGCAAAGCGAGCTCCTACAATGAGCAGTTCTTC. Its protein product is CASSKASSYNEQFF.

This clonotype was counted only a few times. The chain combines TRBV7-2 with TRBJ2-7, with a tentative D call TRBD1 (5 bases). The CDR3 length is 12 residues. Deletions cut 1 base from V and 4 bases from J, with 5 bases between. Germline loops: CDR1 SGHTA, CDR2 FQGNSA. In DNA form, the CDR3 reads TGTGCCAGCAGCTTAGGACAGTACGAGCAGTACTTC. Translation: CASSLGQYEQYF.

The chain combines TRBV6-2 or TRBV6-3 with TRBJ2-7; 10 bases are a match to TRBD2. Per germline, CDR1 MNHEY and CDR2 SVGEGT. CDR3 length: 15 amino acids. The J segment lost 4 bases and the V segment lost 0 bases, leaving 3 bases of the junction unmatched. In nucleotides, the CDR3 is TGTGCCAGCAGTTACTCTAGCGGGAGGTCGTACGAGCAGTACTTC. This gives the protein CASSYSSGRSYEQYF.

This clonotype has just a few counts. V gene TRBV24-1 combines with J gene TRBJ1-6, with D possibly TRBD1 on 5 matching bases. This CDR3 contains 14 residues. Germline V CDR1 and CDR2: KGHDR, SFDVKD. Trimming shortened V by 4 bases and J by 8 bases, and 11 bases separated the two germline ends. CDR3 region: CATSDSRQYSPLHF. CDR3 in DNA: TGTGCCACCAGTGACAGCCGACAGTATTCACCCCTCCACTTT.

V gene TRBV5-4 combines with J gene TRBJ2-5; D not resolved. Germline assignment: CDR1 SGHNT and CDR2 YYREEE (reference sequence). V gave up 2 bases and J gave up 2 bases, with 7 bases separating them. The CDR3 is 13 amino acids. The CDR3 DNA sequence: TGTGCCAGCAGCTTTTCCAGGCAAGAGACCCAGTACTTC. This translates into CASSFSRQETQYF.

This chain connects TRBV20-1 to TRBJ2-2, with TRBD2 identical over 12 bases. In germline, CDR1 is DFQATT, CDR2 SNEGSKA (reference sequence). V lost 0 bases to trimming and J lost 5 bases; unmatched junction nucleotides: 10. CDR3 length: 18 amino acids. The CDR3 DNA sequence: TGCAGTGCTAGAGATAGCGCTAGCGGGAGGGCCAGGACCGGGGAGCTGTTTTTT. This gives the protein CSARDSASGRARTGELFF.

V and J are TRBV20-1 and TRBJ1-3, with unresolved D. Trimming took off 1 base at V and 1 base at J, with 2 bases between the two ends. Germline lookup yields CDR1 DFQATT and CDR2 SNEGSKA (reference sequence). The CDR3 is 12 residues long. CDR3: CSARGSGNTIYF. The CDR3 nucleotides are TGCAGTGCTAGAGGTTCTGGAAACACCATATATTTT.

The rearrangement joins TRBV7-6 to TRBJ2-5, with 9 bases lining up with TRBD2. This CDR3 has 16 residues. Germline V gives CDR1 SGHVS, CDR2 FNYEAQ. Germline trimming cut 1 base from V and 2 bases from J; bases unmatched to any gene: 5. The CDR3, as DNA: TGTGCCAGCAGCTTAGGACTAGCGGCAACTCAAGAGACCCAGTACTTC. Amino acids: CASSLGLAATQETQYF.

The rearrangement links TRBV10-3 to TRBJ2-1; D is perhaps TRBD2 (5 bases). Germline V lookup: CDR1 ENHRY, CDR2 SYGVKD. Trimming stripped 0 bases from V and 9 bases from J, with 12 bases between. This CDR3 spans 14 amino acids. The CDR3 DNA reads TGTGCCATCAGTGAGTCGACGGGGTTCAGTGAGCAGTTCTTC. Its protein is CAISESTGFSEQFF.

V gene TRBV6-2 or TRBV6-3 combines with J gene TRBJ2-7; the D gene is possibly TRBD1 (5 bases). Germline lookup yields CDR1 MNHEY and CDR2 SVGEGT. V dropped 5 bases and J dropped 2 bases, with 16 bases sitting between them. CDR3 size: 15 residues. The chain's CDR3 is CASSGAVLDAYEQYF. The CDR3 DNA follows: TGTGCCAGCAGTGGGGCGGTTCTGGATGCCTACGAGCAGTACTTC.

CDR3 amino acids: CASSLLGRGKNTEAFF. The CDR3 DNA reads TGTGCCAGCAGTTTATTGGGCAGGGGGAAGAACACTGAAGCTTTCTTT. The rearrangement links TRBV27 to TRBJ1-1; TRBD1 aligns across 7 bases. The CDR3 extends over 16 amino acids. CDR1 and CDR2 (germline): MNHEY, SMNVEV (reference sequence). J was trimmed by 1 base and V by 1 base; bases with no gene match: 6.

The chain couples TRBV20-1 to TRBJ1-1, with 8 bases identical to TRBD1. From germline, CDR1 is DFQATT and CDR2 SNEGSKA (reference sequence). With 1 base clipped from V and 4 bases from J, the junction kept 8 bases outside the gene matches. The CDR3 loop spans 15 amino acids. The CDR3 reads CSARAQGAGGTEAFF. In DNA, the CDR3 is TGCAGTGCTAGAGCGCAGGGGGCCGGGGGCACTGAAGCTTTCTTT.

The rearrangement uses TRBV20-1 and TRBJ2-5, with D hard to call. The ends were cut back, 0 bases at V and 2 bases at J, with 13 bases in the middle. CDR3 length: 15 residues. Germline CDR1 is DFQATT and CDR2 is SNEGSKA (reference sequence). The CDR3 DNA reads TGCAGTGCTAGAGATTTAGGCGGCCCACAAGAGACCCAGTACTTC. Its protein product is CSARDLGGPQETQYF.

The rearrangement uses TRBV28 and TRBJ2-7; D tentatively reads TRBD1 or TRBD2 (5 bases each). This CDR3 comprises 14 residues. Germline V CDR1 and CDR2: MDHEN, SYDVKM. Trimming took off 5 bases at V and 3 bases at J, with 14 bases between the two ends. The CDR3 DNA follows: TGTGCCAGCAGTACCGGGACGCTACGCTACGAGCAGTACTTC. Translating it yields CASSTGTLRYEQYF. Using reference TRBV28 and TRBJ2-7 for the parts outside the CDR3, the full variable domain is DVKVTQSSRYLVKRTGEKVFLECVQDMDHENMFWYRQDPGLGLRLIYFSYDVKMKEKGDIPEGYSVSREKKERFSLILESASTNQTSMYLCASSTGTLRYEQYFGPGTRLTVT.

The chain employs TRBV20-1 and TRBJ2-1, with TRBD2 matching over 10 bases. Trimming took 6 bases from V and 2 from J; bases not matched to a gene: 7. This CDR3 has 15 amino acids. Germline loops: CDR1 DFQATT, CDR2 SNEGSKA (reference sequence). CDR3 nucleotide sequence: TGCAGTGCAATACCGGGACTAGCGACCTACAATGAGCAGTTCTTC. Residues: CSAIPGLATYNEQFF.

The CDR3 sequence is CASLPNRARGTEAFF. The CDR3 DNA is TGTGCCAGCCTACCGAACAGGGCCCGAGGGACTGAAGCTTTCTTT. The rearrangement joins TRBV27 to TRBJ1-1; D perhaps matches TRBD1 (6 bases). V lost 8 bases to trimming and J lost 5 bases, with 21 bases between them. The CDR3 has 15 residues. CDR1 and CDR2 from the germline V gene are MNHEY and SMNVEV (reference sequence).